This T cell receptor beta chain originates from a study of CD8 T cells in ankylosing spondylitis. By quantitative 5'-RACE with molecular barcodes, the TCR beta libraries were made. TCRdb reanalysed the 5' RACE reads using MiXCR and keeps one entry per CDR3 protein. The sample consists of 150,000 to 250,000 distinct CDR3 sequences, around 13% of them appearing once. V lost 5 bases and J 8 bases, leaving 13 bases between the germline ends. Germline lookup yields CDR1 LNHDA and CDR2 SQIVND (reference sequence). The CDR3 length is 14 residues. The chain carries TRBV19 and TRBJ1-6, with D tentatively TRBD1 (6 bases). Sequencing input: blood, either unsorted or a sorted T cell fraction (not recorded which). The TCR sequence derives from a male donor with ankylosing spondylitis or in good health (not recorded which). CDR3 in amino acids: CASSGGGDYSPLHF. The CDR3 DNA sequence: TGTGCCAGTAGTGGAGGGGGTGATTATTCACCCCTCCACTTT.